Listed below are T cell receptor beta chains from one sample, sequenced in a study of T-cell memory formation after mild COVID-19. TCRdb passed the 5' RACE reads through MiXCR, listing each CDR3 protein once. The sample lists around 310,000 distinct CDR3 sequences, roughly 15% occurring once. The sequencing input was PBMCs or a T cell subset sorted from them (not recorded which). Source of these receptors: a man between 18 and 29 years old who had mild COVID-19 (a few samples of this study predate the infection). Cell type and time point are not known. CDR3s include the opening cysteine and the closing phenylalanine or tryptophan. The D gene is left open where the match is weak. Some rows have no size entry. The others give once, few or many, or a class for an expanded clone.

J gene	V gene	D gene	clone size	CDR3 protein	CDR3 DNA
TRBJ2-3	TRBV6-5	TRBD2	-	CASSPRRGVTDTQYF	TGTGCCAGCAGCCCTCGGCGGGGGGTAACAGATACGCAGTATTTT
TRBJ2-5	TRBV10-3	-	few	CAISVEGVAETQYF	TGTGCCATCAGTGTGGAGGGGGTAGCGGAGACCCAGTACTTC
TRBJ1-5	TRBV27	TRBD1	-	CASSARYRGSNQPQHF	TGTGCCAGCAGTGCGCGCTACAGGGGAAGCAATCAGCCCCAGCATTTT
TRBJ2-5	TRBV7-2	-	few	CASSFGGGLETQYF	TGTGCCAGCAGCTTCGGGGGTGGGCTAGAGACCCAGTACTTC
TRBJ1-5	TRBV7-8	-	-	CASSLAGGFVNQPQHF	TGTGCCAGCAGCTTAGCTGGGGGCTTCGTCAATCAGCCCCAGCATTTT
TRBJ2-3	TRBV7-2	-	few	CASSPERSLGHTQYF	TGTGCCAGCAGCCCTGAACGCTCCCTCGGGCATACGCAGTATTTT
TRBJ2-2	TRBV6-5	-	few	CASSYSSRNTGELFF	TGTGCCAGCAGTTACTCCTCCCGGAACACCGGGGAGCTGTTTTTT
TRBJ1-2	TRBV18	-	few	CASSPAGGPEYGYTF	TGTGCCAGCTCACCGGCTGGGGGGCCGGAATATGGCTACACCTTC
TRBJ2-1	TRBV4-1	-	many	CASSQGGSNEQFF	TGCGCCAGCAGCCAAGGGGGAAGCAATGAGCAGTTCTTC
TRBJ1-3	TRBV7-6	TRBD1	few	CASSKTGSDTIYF	TGTGCCAGCAGCAAGACAGGGTCGGACACCATATATTTT
TRBJ2-5	TRBV5-1	-	-	CASSLTSVKTQYF	TGCGCCAGCAGTTTAACTAGTGTCAAGACCCAGTACTTC
TRBJ2-2	TRBV7-9	-	-	CASRKRRLEGSGELFF	TGTGCCAGCAGGAAGCGTCGGCTAGAGGGATCCGGGGAGCTGTTTTTT
TRBJ1-2	TRBV7-9	TRBD1	-	CACDRGLGYTF	TGTGCCTGCGACAGGGGGCTAGGCTACACCTTC
TRBJ2-2	TRBV12-3/TRBV12-4	TRBD2	-	CASSWGLAGGSNTGELFF	TGTGCCAGCAGTTGGGGACTAGCGGGGGGGTCGAACACCGGGGAGCTGTTTTTT
TRBJ2-3	TRBV11-2	-	many	CASSLDTQYF	TGTGCCAGCAGCTTAGATACGCAGTATTTT